Given below is one TCR beta chain in context. Authors' methods: How many nucleated cells were present was estimated from reference gene primer amplification. The table came from immunoSEQ multiplex PCR; TCRdb's copy has only in-frame clones and leaves some out. V and J calls and clone size are given by that table; D and trimming were obtained from the DNA. The table lists approximately 180,000 clones, around nine tenths of them singletons, with under 15% in the top ten. The data were obtained in a study of blood T cell repertoires in COVID-19. About the study: Both acute and convalescent COVID-19 samples were obtained from the United States, Italy and Spain. T cells, B-cell-depleted T cells, or PBMCs supplied cDNA or gDNA.

Trimming cost V 2 bases and J 6 bases; bases outside gene matches: 3. The CDR3 totals 14 residues. CDR1 is KGHSH and CDR2 is LQKENI in the germline V gene. V gene TRBV18 combines with J gene TRBJ1-2, with TRBD1 matching 10 bases. The sequencing input was peripheral blood. This TCR was recovered from a woman in her seventies with COVID-19, enrolled during active disease. In DNA form, the CDR3 reads TGTGCCAGCTCACCAGGGGGACAGGGGAATGGCTACACCTTC. Amino acids: CASSPGGQGNGYTF.